These 20 T cell receptor beta chains originate from one sample sequenced in a study of blood T cell repertoires in COVID-19. The table came from immunoSEQ multiplex PCR; TCRdb's copy has only in-frame clones and leaves some out. The sample has almost 300,000 clones, around 90% seen once. Material for sequencing was peripheral blood. The receptors shown here come from a man aged 70-80 years with acute or convalescent COVID-19.

This chain joins TRBV9 and TRBJ2-3; 10 nucleotides align to TRBD2. This CDR3 has 15 residues. Germline lookup yields CDR1 SGDLS and CDR2 YYNGEE. V was pared by 3 bases and J by 1 base, with 2 bases of the junction left unmatched. The CDR3 region is CASSAGTSGTDTQYF. CDR3 nucleotides: TGTGCCAGCAGCGCCGGGACTAGCGGCACAGATACGCAGTATTTT.

In this sample, this clone turned up once. This chain joins TRBV19 and TRBJ2-1, with 8 bases fitting TRBD2. This CDR3 comprises 15 residues. The V gene end was trimmed by 5 bases and the J gene end by 0 bases; junction bases not matched to a gene: 3. Germline V gives CDR1 LNHDA, CDR2 SQIVND (reference sequence). CDR3 DNA: TGTGCCAGTAGTGGACTAGCTTACTCCTACAATGAGCAGTTCTTC. It codes for CASSGLAYSYNEQFF.

The sample holds one count of this clone. CDR3 in DNA: TGTGCCAGCAGTTTATCGGGGGGACAGGGGCCCTATGGCTACACCTTC. Translation gives CASSLSGGQGPYGYTF. The chain carries TRBV27 and TRBJ1-2, with TRBD1 matching 10 bases. The V gene end was trimmed by 0 bases and the J gene end by 4 bases; junction bases not matched to a gene: 5. The CDR3 runs to 16 residues. CDR1 and CDR2 from the germline V gene are MNHEY and SMNVEV (reference sequence).

This clone was found once. The V call is TRBV28, the J call TRBJ1-1, with 8 bases lining up with TRBD1. CDR1 MDHEN and CDR2 SYDVKM come from the germline V gene. The CDR3 contains 16 residues. Germline trimming cut 6 bases from V and 1 base from J; bases unmatched to any gene: 10. CDR3 nucleotides: TGTGCCAGCAGCTATAACAGGGGGAATTCGAACACTGAAGCTTTCTTT. Its translation: CASSYNRGNSNTEAFF.

The chain joins TRBV19 to TRBJ1-2; TRBD1 might be the D (6 bases). The CDR3 spans 14 residues. Trimming removed 4 bases at V and 8 bases at J, with 17 bases between. CDR1 and CDR2 (germline): LNHDA, SQIVND (reference sequence). The CDR3 DNA is TGTGCCAGTAGTAGAGAGACAGGCCGGAGAGGCTACACCTTC. This gives the protein CASSRETGRRGYTF.

This clone was observed once. The gene calls are TRBV7-9 and TRBJ2-3; no definite D call. The CDR3 contains 16 residues. Germline V lookup: CDR1 SEHNR, CDR2 FQNEAQ (reference sequence). V lost 5 bases and J lost 0, with 15 bases in between. The CDR3 region has the DNA TGTGCCAGCAGCCCCTACCTCCTTTCTAGCACAGATACGCAGTATTTT. It yields the protein CASSPYLLSSTDTQYF. The variable domain in full, with the rest retrieved from reference TRBV7-9 and TRBJ2-3, is DTGVSQNPRHKITKRGQNVTFRCDPISEHNRLYWYRQTLGQGPEFLTYFQNEAQLEKSRLLSDRFSAERPKGSFSTLEIQRTEQGDSAMYLCASSPYLLSSTDTQYFGPGTRLTVL.

The gene calls are TRBV12-3 or TRBV12-4 and TRBJ1-5; maybe TRBD1 (5 bases). With 5 bases removed from V and 7 bases from J, the gap between germline ends came to 12 bases. CDR3 size: 13 residues. CDR3 sequence reads: CASSLQEGQPQHF. The CDR3 nucleotides read TGTGCCAGCAGTCTACAGGAGGGGCAGCCCCAGCATTTT.

The chain is built from TRBV2 and TRBJ2-1; D gene uncertain. CDR3 length equals 12 residues. V gave up 3 bases and J gave up 8 bases, with 8 bases separating them. Germline V gene sequence: CDR1 SNHLY, CDR2 FYNNEI. The CDR3, as DNA: TGTGCCAGCAGTGATAGTCGCGATGAGCAGTTCTTC. Its protein product is CASSDSRDEQFF.

The chain combines TRBV4-1 with TRBJ2-5, with D tentatively TRBD1 (6 bases). Germline V gene sequence: CDR1 MGHRA, CDR2 YSYEKL. Trimming pared 6 bases from V and 5 bases from J, leaving 22 bases between. This CDR3 is built from 16 residues. In DNA form, the CDR3 reads TGCGCCAGCAGTTCTATCTCTAAGACAGGTCGGGAGACCCAGTACTTC. Translation gives CASSSISKTGRETQYF.

The chain carries TRBV6-6 and TRBJ1-5, with D perhaps matching TRBD1 (6 bases). The CDR3 runs to 13 residues. V was shortened by 8 bases and J by 0 bases, with 8 bases between the two germline ends. CDR1 MNHNY and CDR2 SVGAGI come from the germline V gene (reference sequence). The CDR3 DNA follows: TGTGCCAGCGGACAGAATAGCAATCAGCCCCAGCATTTT. It is translated as CASGQNSNQPQHF.

This chain joins TRBV28 and TRBJ1-2; D perhaps matches TRBD1 (6 bases). V was clipped by 3 bases and J by 7 bases, with 15 bases between them. Germline V lookup: CDR1 MDHEN, CDR2 SYDVKM. This CDR3 is built from 14 residues. The chain's CDR3 is CASSLTTGLTGYTF. The DNA for the CDR3 is TGTGCCAGCAGTTTGACGACAGGCCTGACTGGCTACACCTTC.

The rearrangement joins TRBV4-2 to TRBJ2-1; 7 nucleotides agree with TRBD1. The J segment lost 8 bases and the V segment lost 4 bases, leaving 5 bases of the junction unmatched. The length of the CDR3 is 13 residues. CDR1 is LGHNA, CDR2 YNFKEQ, per germline. CDR3 amino acids: CASSLDRVDEQFF. CDR3 nucleotides: TGTGCCAGCAGCCTAGACAGGGTTGATGAGCAGTTCTTC.

J is TRBJ1-1 and V is TRBV19, with a weak D call TRBD1 (5 bases). The CDR3 spans 13 residues. V was pared by 8 bases and J by 7 bases, with 17 bases between. From germline, CDR1 is LNHDA and CDR2 SQIVND (reference sequence). CDR3 DNA sequence: TGTGCCAGTGCAATTCGGGAGGGGATTGAAGCTTTCTTT. It specifies CASAIREGIEAFF.

V gene TRBV5-1 combines with J gene TRBJ1-1, with 10 nucleotides matching TRBD1. Losses at the gene ends were 1 base for V and 6 bases for J; bases not matched to a gene: 6. The CDR3 consists of 15 residues. From germline, CDR1 is SGHRS and CDR2 YFSETQ. This CDR3 is CASSLTRQGAAEAFF. CDR3 nucleotide sequence: TGCGCCAGCAGCTTGACCCGACAGGGGGCGGCTGAAGCTTTCTTT. Filled out from reference TRBV5-1 and TRBJ1-1, the complete variable domain reads KAGVTQTPRYLIKTRGQQVTLSCSPISGHRSVSWYQQTPGQGLQFLFEYFSETQRNKGNFPGRFSGRQFSNSRSEMNVSTLELGDSALYLCASSLTRQGAAEAFFGQGTRLTVV.

The CDR3 bases are TGTGCCAGTAGTATAGGCAGGGCTCGTAATTCACCCCTCCACTTT. Encoded protein: CASSIGRARNSPLHF. The V and J genes are TRBV19 and TRBJ1-6; TRBD1 might be the D (5 bases). Trimming shortened V by 1 base and J by 6 bases, and 10 bases separated the two germline ends. There are 15 residues in the CDR3. Germline loops: CDR1 LNHDA, CDR2 SQIVND (reference sequence).

The chain recombines TRBV28 with TRBJ2-3; a possible D gene is TRBD2 (7 bases). Germline V gene sequence: CDR1 MDHEN, CDR2 SYDVKM. V gave up 3 bases and J gave up 6 bases, with 13 bases separating them. This CDR3 is 14 amino acids long. CDR3 amino acids: CASSFQRGHDTQYF. In DNA, the CDR3 is TGTGCCAGCAGTTTTCAGCGGGGACACGATACGCAGTATTTT.

As regards this clone: In the same sample, other DNA sequences code for this CDR3. V and J are TRBV7-2 and TRBJ2-2; TRBD2 might be the D (6 bases). From germline, CDR1 is SGHTA and CDR2 FQGNSA. CDR3 length equals 16 residues. V lost 6 bases, J lost 2 bases, and 16 bases lay in between. CDR3 coding DNA: TGTGCCAGCAGTTCCTCTGGCGGGGTCAACACCGGGGAGCTGTTTTTT. Protein: CASSSSGGVNTGELFF.

V is TRBV15 and J is TRBJ2-3, with 11 bases matching TRBD2. The CDR3 totals 18 residues. Unmatched junction bases numbered 11, after V lost 1 base and J lost 5 bases. Germline-derived CDR1 and CDR2 are LNHNV and YYDKDF (reference sequence). DNA for the CDR3: TGTGCCACCAGCAGAGCCCGGCGCCTAGCGGGGGGAAGAGATACGCAGTATTTT. This encodes CATSRARRLAGGRDTQYF.

The genes are TRBV11-2 and TRBJ2-2; 7 nucleotides align to TRBD1. Unmatched junction bases numbered 7, after V lost 5 bases and J lost 4 bases. Germline CDR1 reads SGHAT; CDR2 reads FQNNGV. This CDR3 is 15 amino acids long. In DNA, the CDR3 is TGTGCCAGCAGCCTACCCGGGACAGCCACCGGGGAGCTGTTTTTT. Translation gives CASSLPGTATGELFF.

This rearrangement joins TRBV21-1 to TRBJ2-1; no DNA check was done on the table's D call, TRBD1. TRBV21-1 is listed as a pseudogene. This CDR3 has 14 residues. CDR3 bases: TGTGCCAGGACCGAGGGGACAGGCTACAATGAGCAGTTCTTC. It yields the protein CARTEGTGYNEQFF.